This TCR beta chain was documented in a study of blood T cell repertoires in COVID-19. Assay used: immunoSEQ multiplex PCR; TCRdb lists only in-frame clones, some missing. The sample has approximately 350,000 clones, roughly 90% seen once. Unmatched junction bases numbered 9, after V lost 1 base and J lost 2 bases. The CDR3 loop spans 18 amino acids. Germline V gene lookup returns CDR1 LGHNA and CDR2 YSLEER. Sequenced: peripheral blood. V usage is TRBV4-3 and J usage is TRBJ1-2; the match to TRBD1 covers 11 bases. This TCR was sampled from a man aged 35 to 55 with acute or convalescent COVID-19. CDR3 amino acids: CASSQVKRTGGGNYGYTF. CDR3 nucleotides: TGCGCCAGCAGCCAAGTGAAACGGACAGGGGGCGGAAACTATGGCTACACCTTC.